A selection of T cell receptor beta chains follows, all from one sample in a study of blood T cell repertoires in COVID-19. Produced via immunoSEQ multiplex PCR; TCRdb's table is partial and in-frame only. The table lists about 250,000 clones, roughly 85% of them singletons, with approximately 8.6% in the top ten. The sample taken for sequencing was PBMCs or T cells enriched from blood (not recorded which). Source of these receptors: a woman between 45 and 65 years old with acute COVID-19. Both conserved end residues are part of each CDR3. A D gene is named only where the DNA matches it firmly. The size of a clone is reported for some rows only, either as once, few or many, or as a class for expanded clones.

CDR3nt: TGTGCCAGCAGCTTAGAACTAGCGGACTTCAATGAGCAGTTCTTC; CDR3aa: CASSLELADFNEQFF; v_gene: TRBV11-2; d_gene: TRBD2; abundance: few; j_gene: TRBJ2-1
CDR3nt: TGTGCCAGCACCTGGGGACAGGGGGTTTCTAATTCACCCCTCCACTTT; CDR3aa: CASTWGQGVSNSPLHF; v_gene: TRBV27; d_gene: TRBD1; abundance: -; j_gene: TRBJ1-6
CDR3nt: TGTGCCAGTAGTATAGTTCAGAACACTGAAGCTTTCTTT; CDR3aa: CASSIVQNTEAFF; v_gene: TRBV19; d_gene: -; abundance: -; j_gene: TRBJ1-1
CDR3nt: TGCAGCGTCGTTCCTGGACAGGGTACTGAAGCTTTCTTT; CDR3aa: CSVVPGQGTEAFF; v_gene: TRBV29-1; d_gene: TRBD1; abundance: -; j_gene: TRBJ1-1
CDR3nt: TGTGCCAGCAGTTACAAGGACAGGCCGGGAGTTGGCTACACCTTC; CDR3aa: CASSYKDRPGVGYTF; v_gene: TRBV6-5; d_gene: TRBD1; abundance: -; j_gene: TRBJ1-2
CDR3nt: TGTGCCAGCAGCTTGGGGGCCCCAAATTCACCCCTCCACTTT; CDR3aa: CASSLGAPNSPLHF; v_gene: TRBV11-3; d_gene: -; abundance: -; j_gene: TRBJ1-6
CDR3nt: TGTGCCAGCAGCGTTCAGGGGCAGTACGGCTACACCTTC; CDR3aa: CASSVQGQYGYTF; v_gene: TRBV9; d_gene: -; abundance: few; j_gene: TRBJ1-2
CDR3nt: TGCGCCAGCAGTCAAGACCGACTCCCAGGGAGCAATCAGCCCCAGCATTTT; CDR3aa: CASSQDRLPGSNQPQHF; v_gene: TRBV23-1; d_gene: -; abundance: once; j_gene: TRBJ1-5
CDR3nt: TGTGCCAGCAGTTACTCGGGGACTAGCTCAGATACGCAGTATTTT; CDR3aa: CASSYSGTSSDTQYF; v_gene: TRBV6-5; d_gene: TRBD2; abundance: few; j_gene: TRBJ2-3
CDR3nt: TGTGCCAGCAGCGCTACTGGACATAAAAATGAAAAACTGTTTTTT; CDR3aa: CASSATGHKNEKLFF; v_gene: TRBV9; d_gene: -; abundance: once; j_gene: TRBJ1-4
CDR3nt: TGTGCCAGCTCACCTGGGGAAGCCGGGATGACTGAAGCTTTCTTT; CDR3aa: CASSPGEAGMTEAFF; v_gene: TRBV18; d_gene: -; abundance: -; j_gene: TRBJ1-1
CDR3nt: TGTGCCAGCAGTTACTCTGGGGGAGGGGAGACCCAGTACTTC; CDR3aa: CASSYSGGGETQYF; v_gene: TRBV6-5; d_gene: TRBD2; abundance: once; j_gene: TRBJ2-5
CDR3nt: TGTGCCAGCAGTGGTGCAATGGGACAGGGGACAGATACGCAGTATTTT; CDR3aa: CASSGAMGQGTDTQYF; v_gene: TRBV2; d_gene: TRBD1; abundance: -; j_gene: TRBJ2-3
CDR3nt: TGCGCCAGCAGCCTTGGGGACAGGGTGAACACTGAAGCTTTCTTT; CDR3aa: CASSLGDRVNTEAFF; v_gene: TRBV5-1; d_gene: TRBD1; abundance: once; j_gene: TRBJ1-1
CDR3nt: TGCGCCAGCAGCTTGGATAGGGGGCGAACTAATGAAAAACTGTTTTTT; CDR3aa: CASSLDRGRTNEKLFF; v_gene: TRBV5-1; d_gene: TRBD1; abundance: -; j_gene: TRBJ1-4
CDR3nt: TGCGCCAGCAGCTTGTGGGAGGGGACCTACGAGCAGTACTTC; CDR3aa: CASSLWEGTYEQYF; v_gene: TRBV5-1; d_gene: TRBD2; abundance: -; j_gene: TRBJ2-7
CDR3nt: TGTGCCAGCAGGGGACTAGCGGGGGAGGGTGAGCAGTTCTTC; CDR3aa: CASRGLAGEGEQFF; v_gene: TRBV2; d_gene: TRBD2; abundance: once; j_gene: TRBJ2-1
CDR3nt: TGTGCCAGCAGCTGGACAGGGGCCACCGGGGAGCTGTTTTTT; CDR3aa: CASSWTGATGELFF; v_gene: TRBV7-8; d_gene: TRBD1; abundance: few; j_gene: TRBJ2-2
CDR3nt: TGTGCCAGCAGCTCCCCCTCCGGGACAGGGAATGGCTACACCTTC; CDR3aa: CASSSPSGTGNGYTF; v_gene: TRBV7-2; d_gene: TRBD1; abundance: -; j_gene: TRBJ1-2
CDR3nt: TGTGCCAGCAAGCCGGAACAGGGGGCGGGCACGCAGTATTTT; CDR3aa: CASKPEQGAGTQYF; v_gene: TRBV2; d_gene: TRBD1; abundance: -; j_gene: TRBJ2-3
CDR3nt: TGTGCCAGCGAGGACAGCAGCTCTGGAAACACCATATATTTT; CDR3aa: CASEDSSSGNTIYF; v_gene: TRBV5-6; d_gene: -; abundance: -; j_gene: TRBJ1-3
CDR3nt: TGTGCCAGCAGCCAAGTGGCCGGGTATACTGAAGCTTTCTTT; CDR3aa: CASSQVAGYTEAFF; v_gene: TRBV14; d_gene: -; abundance: -; j_gene: TRBJ1-1
CDR3nt: TGTGCCAGCAGCTTACCCCACCCCGGAGGGGATACGCAGTATTTT; CDR3aa: CASSLPHPGGDTQYF; v_gene: TRBV7-9; d_gene: -; abundance: -; j_gene: TRBJ2-3
CDR3nt: TGTGCCAGCAGCCAGGGGGGACAGGGGGCGGACACTGAAGCTTTCTTT; CDR3aa: CASSQGGQGADTEAFF; v_gene: TRBV4-2; d_gene: TRBD1; abundance: -; j_gene: TRBJ1-1
CDR3nt: TGTGCCAGCAGCTCTAGTGTTAGTGACACCGGGGAGCTGTTTTTT; CDR3aa: CASSSSVSDTGELFF; v_gene: TRBV7-2; d_gene: -; abundance: -; j_gene: TRBJ2-2
CDR3nt: TGCGCCAGCAGCTTGTCGGGGGGGCCTCCCTACGAGCAGTACTTC; CDR3aa: CASSLSGGPPYEQYF; v_gene: TRBV5-1; d_gene: TRBD2; abundance: -; j_gene: TRBJ2-7
CDR3nt: TGTGCCAGCAGCCCTGGCCGGACAGGGGGCGGAGAGCAGTACTTC; CDR3aa: CASSPGRTGGGEQYF; v_gene: TRBV5-4; d_gene: TRBD1; abundance: -; j_gene: TRBJ2-7
CDR3nt: TGTGCCAGCAGCTTGTCAGACAGCTCCTACGAGCAGTACTTC; CDR3aa: CASSLSDSSYEQYF; v_gene: TRBV11-2; d_gene: -; abundance: -; j_gene: TRBJ2-7
CDR3nt: TGTGCCAGTAGTATAGGCGGTAACTATGGCTACACCTTC; CDR3aa: CASSIGGNYGYTF; v_gene: TRBV19; d_gene: -; abundance: -; j_gene: TRBJ1-2
CDR3nt: TGTGCCAGCAGCTTGGGGTACAGGGGCCGGAACACTGAAGCTTTCTTT; CDR3aa: CASSLGYRGRNTEAFF; v_gene: TRBV11-3; d_gene: TRBD1; abundance: -; j_gene: TRBJ1-1
CDR3nt: TGTGCCAGCAGTTATGCCCGGGATCCGGCGACAGATACGCAGTATTTT; CDR3aa: CASSYARDPATDTQYF; v_gene: TRBV6-2/TRBV6-3; d_gene: -; abundance: -; j_gene: TRBJ2-3